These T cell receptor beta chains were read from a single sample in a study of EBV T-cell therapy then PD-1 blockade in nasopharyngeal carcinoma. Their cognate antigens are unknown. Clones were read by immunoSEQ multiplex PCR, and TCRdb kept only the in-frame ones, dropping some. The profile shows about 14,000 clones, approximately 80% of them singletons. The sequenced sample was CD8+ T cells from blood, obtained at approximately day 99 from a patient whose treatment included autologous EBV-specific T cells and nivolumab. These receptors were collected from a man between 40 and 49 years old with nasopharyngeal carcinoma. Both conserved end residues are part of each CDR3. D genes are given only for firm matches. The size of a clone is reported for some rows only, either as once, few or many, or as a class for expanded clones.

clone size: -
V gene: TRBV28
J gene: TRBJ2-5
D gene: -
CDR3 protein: CASSREETQYF
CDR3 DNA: TGTGCCAGCAGCCGGGAAGAGACCCAGTACTTC

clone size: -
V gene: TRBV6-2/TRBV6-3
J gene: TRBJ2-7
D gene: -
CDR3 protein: CASSYSEETYEQYF
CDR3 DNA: TGTGCCAGCAGTTACTCGGAGGAGACCTACGAGCAGTACTTC

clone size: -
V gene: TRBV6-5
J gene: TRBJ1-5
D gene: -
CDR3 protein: CASSYGEYQPQHF
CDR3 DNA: TGTGCCAGCAGTTACGGCGAGTATCAGCCCCAGCATTTT

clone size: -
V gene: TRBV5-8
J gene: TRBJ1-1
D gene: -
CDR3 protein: CASSETGWRDTEAFF
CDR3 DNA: TGTGCCAGCAGCGAAACAGGGTGGAGGGACACTGAAGCTTTCTTT

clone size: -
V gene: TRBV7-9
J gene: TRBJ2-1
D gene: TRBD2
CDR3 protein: CASSSTRAGDNEQFF
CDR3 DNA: TGTGCCAGCAGCTCCACACGGGCGGGAGACAATGAGCAGTTCTTC

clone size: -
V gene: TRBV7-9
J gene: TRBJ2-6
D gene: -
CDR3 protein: CASSRASSGANVLTF
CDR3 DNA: TGTGCCAGCAGCCGGGCGAGCTCTGGGGCCAACGTCCTGACTTTC

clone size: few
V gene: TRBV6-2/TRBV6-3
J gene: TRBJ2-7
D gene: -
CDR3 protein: CASSYSGAADEQYF
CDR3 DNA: TGTGCCAGCAGTTATAGTGGGGCGGCAGACGAGCAGTACTTC

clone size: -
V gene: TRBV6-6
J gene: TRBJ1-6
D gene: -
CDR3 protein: CASSYEQARFNSPLHF
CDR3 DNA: TGTGCCAGCAGTTACGAACAGGCTAGATTTAATTCACCCCTCCACTTT

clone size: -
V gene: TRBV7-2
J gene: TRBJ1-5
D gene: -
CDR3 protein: CASSLILGTQPQHF
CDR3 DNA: TGTGCCAGCAGCTTAATTTTGGGTACTCAGCCCCAGCATTTT

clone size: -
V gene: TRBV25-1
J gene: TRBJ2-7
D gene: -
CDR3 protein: CASSGRGLRFYEQYF
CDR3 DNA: TGTGCCAGCAGTGGGCGGGGCCTTAGGTTCTACGAGCAGTACTTC

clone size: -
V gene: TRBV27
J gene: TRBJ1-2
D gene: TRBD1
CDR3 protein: CASSSTGGADGYTF
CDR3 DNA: TGTGCCAGCAGTTCGACAGGGGGCGCGGATGGCTACACCTTC

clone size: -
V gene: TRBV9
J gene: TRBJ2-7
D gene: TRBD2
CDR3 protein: CASSAGGVSYEQYF
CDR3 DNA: TGTGCCAGCAGCGCGGGGGGGGTCTCCTACGAGCAGTACTTC

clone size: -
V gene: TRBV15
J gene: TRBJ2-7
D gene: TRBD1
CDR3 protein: CATSRDGTGDQQYF
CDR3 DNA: TGTGCCACCAGCAGAGATGGGACAGGGGATCAGCAGTACTTC

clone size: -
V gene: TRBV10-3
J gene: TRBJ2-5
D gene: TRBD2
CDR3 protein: CAINGGGLQETQYF
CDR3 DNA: TGTGCCATCAACGGGGGGGGCCTCCAAGAGACCCAGTACTTC

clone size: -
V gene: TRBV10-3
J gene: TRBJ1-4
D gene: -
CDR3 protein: CAISSGKLFF
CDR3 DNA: TGTGCCATCTCCTCGGGCAAACTGTTTTTT

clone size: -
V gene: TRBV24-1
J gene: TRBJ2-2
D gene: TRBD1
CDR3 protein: CATSEPGGARTGELFF
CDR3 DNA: TGTGCCACCAGTGAGCCAGGGGGCGCGAGGACCGGGGAGCTGTTTTTT

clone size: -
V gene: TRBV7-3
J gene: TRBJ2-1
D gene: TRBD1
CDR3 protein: CASSLSGTGYNEQFF
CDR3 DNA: TGTGCCAGCAGCTTAAGTGGGACAGGGTACAATGAGCAGTTCTTC

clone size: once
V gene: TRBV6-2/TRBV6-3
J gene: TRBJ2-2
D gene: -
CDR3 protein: CASSYVFQNTGELFF
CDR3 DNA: TGTGCCAGCAGTTACGTTTTCCAGAACACCGGGGAGCTGTTTTTT

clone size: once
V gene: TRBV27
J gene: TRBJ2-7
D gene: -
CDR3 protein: CASSFVGSPGEQYF
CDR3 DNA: TGTGCCAGCAGTTTTGTGGGGTCCCCAGGGGAGCAGTACTTC

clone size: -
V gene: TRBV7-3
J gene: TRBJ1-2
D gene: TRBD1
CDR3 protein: CASSLTETGMDYGYTF
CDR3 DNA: TGTGCCAGCAGCTTAACCGAGACAGGGATGGACTATGGCTACACCTTC

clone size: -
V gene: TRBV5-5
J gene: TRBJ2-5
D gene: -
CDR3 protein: CASSLLGGGYQETQYF
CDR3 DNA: TGTGCCAGCAGCTTGCTAGGTGGGGGGTATCAAGAGACCCAGTACTTC

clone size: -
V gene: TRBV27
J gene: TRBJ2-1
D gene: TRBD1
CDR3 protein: CASSPGTGGFREQFF
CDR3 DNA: TGTGCCAGCAGTCCCGGGACAGGGGGCTTTCGTGAGCAGTTCTTC

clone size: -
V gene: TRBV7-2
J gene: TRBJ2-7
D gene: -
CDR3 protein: CASSWPGHAVEQYF
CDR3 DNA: TGTGCCAGCAGCTGGCCGGGACATGCTGTGGAGCAGTACTTC

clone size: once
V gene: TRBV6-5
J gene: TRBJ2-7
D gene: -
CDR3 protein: CASSYSGEFYEQYF
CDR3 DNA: TGTGCCAGCAGTTACTCAGGGGAATTCTACGAGCAGTACTTC

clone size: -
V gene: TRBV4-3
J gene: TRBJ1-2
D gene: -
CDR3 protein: CASSQSPGNYGYTF
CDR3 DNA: TGCGCCAGCAGCCAATCCCCCGGGAACTATGGCTACACCTTC

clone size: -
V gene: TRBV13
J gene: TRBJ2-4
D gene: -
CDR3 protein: CASSLPQGRNIQYF
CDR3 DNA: TGTGCCAGCAGCTTACCGCAGGGGCGGAACATTCAGTACTTC

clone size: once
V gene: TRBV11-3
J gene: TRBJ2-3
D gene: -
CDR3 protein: CASSLDHQGSTDTQYF
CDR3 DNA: TGTGCCAGCAGCTTAGATCACCAGGGTAGCACAGATACGCAGTATTTT

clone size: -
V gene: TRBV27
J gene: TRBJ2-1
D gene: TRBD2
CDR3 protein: CASSLTGTSHEQFF
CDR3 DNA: TGTGCCAGCAGTTTGACCGGGACTAGCCATGAGCAGTTCTTC

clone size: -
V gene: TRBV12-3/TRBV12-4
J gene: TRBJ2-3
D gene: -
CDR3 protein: CASVQEADTQYF
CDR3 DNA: TGTGCCAGCGTTCAGGAGGCAGATACGCAGTATTTT

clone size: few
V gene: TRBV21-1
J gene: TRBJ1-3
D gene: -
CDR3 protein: CASSIWLFSGNTIYF
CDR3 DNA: TGTGCCAGCAGCATTTGGTTGTTCTCTGGAAACACCATATATTTT

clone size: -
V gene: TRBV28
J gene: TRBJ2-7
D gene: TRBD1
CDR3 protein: CASSFPGTGGNEQYF
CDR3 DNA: TGTGCCAGCAGTTTCCCCGGGACAGGGGGCAACGAGCAGTACTTC

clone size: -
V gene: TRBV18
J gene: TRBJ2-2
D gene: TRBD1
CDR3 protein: CASSPVGQGAWTGELFF
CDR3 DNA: TGTGCCAGCTCACCGGTGGGACAGGGGGCCTGGACCGGGGAGCTGTTTTTT

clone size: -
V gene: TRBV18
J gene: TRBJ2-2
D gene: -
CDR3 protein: CASSPPDTPTGELFF
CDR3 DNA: TGTGCCAGCTCACCACCAGACACCCCCACCGGGGAGCTGTTTTTT

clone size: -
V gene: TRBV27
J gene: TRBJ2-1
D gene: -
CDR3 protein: CASSFRGSPYNEQFF
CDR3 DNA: TGTGCCAGCAGTTTCCGGGGTAGTCCCTACAATGAGCAGTTCTTC

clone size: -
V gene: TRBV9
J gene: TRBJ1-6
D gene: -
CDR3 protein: CASNSRVGSPLHF
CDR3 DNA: TGTGCCAGCAACAGCAGGGTTGGTTCACCCCTCCACTTT

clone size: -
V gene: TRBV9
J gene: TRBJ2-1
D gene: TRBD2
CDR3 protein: CARSSGGREQFF
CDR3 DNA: TGTGCCCGCAGTTCGGGGGGGCGGGAGCAGTTCTTC

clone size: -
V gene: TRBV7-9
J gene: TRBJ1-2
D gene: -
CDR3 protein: CASSYSGDGYTF
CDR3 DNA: TGTGCCAGCAGCTACAGCGGTGATGGCTACACCTTC

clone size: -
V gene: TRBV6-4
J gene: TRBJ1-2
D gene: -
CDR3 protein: CASSDSRGSTYGYTF
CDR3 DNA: TGTGCCAGCAGTGACTCGAGAGGGTCGACCTATGGCTACACCTTC

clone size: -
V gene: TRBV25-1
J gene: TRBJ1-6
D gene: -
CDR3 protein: CASSDREHSPLHF
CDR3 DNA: TGTGCCAGCAGTGACAGAGAGCATTCACCCCTCCACTTT

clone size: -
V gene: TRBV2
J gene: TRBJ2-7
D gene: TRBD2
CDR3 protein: CAWRAGVYEQYF
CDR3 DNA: TGTGCCTGGCGGGCGGGGGTCTACGAGCAGTACTTC

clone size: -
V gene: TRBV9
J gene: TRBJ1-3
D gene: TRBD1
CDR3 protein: CASSVPRQGGGNTIYF
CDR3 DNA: TGTGCCAGCAGCGTACCGAGACAGGGCGGTGGAAACACCATATATTTT

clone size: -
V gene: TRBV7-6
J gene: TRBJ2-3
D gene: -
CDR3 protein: CASSSDFTDTQYF
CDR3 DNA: TGTGCCAGCAGCTCGGACTTCACAGATACGCAGTATTTT

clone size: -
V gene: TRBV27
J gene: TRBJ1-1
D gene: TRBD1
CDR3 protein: CASSFGQGAMNTEAFF
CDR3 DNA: TGTGCCAGCAGTTTCGGACAGGGGGCGATGAACACTGAAGCTTTCTTT

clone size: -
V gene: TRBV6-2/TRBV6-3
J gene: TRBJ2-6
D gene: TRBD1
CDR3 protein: CASSPTGGSGANVLTF
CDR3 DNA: TGTGCCAGCAGCCCTACAGGGGGCTCTGGGGCCAACGTCCTGACTTTC

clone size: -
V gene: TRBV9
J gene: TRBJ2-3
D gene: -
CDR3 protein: CASSVEGSSSTDTQYF
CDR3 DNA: TGTGCCAGCAGCGTAGAAGGGTCGTCGAGTACAGATACGCAGTATTTT

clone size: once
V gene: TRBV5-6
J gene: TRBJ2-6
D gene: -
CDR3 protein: CASSRPPGPNTFGANVLTF
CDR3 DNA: TGTGCCAGCAGCCGACCTCCGGGTCCTAATACATTTGGGGCCAACGTCCTGACTTTC

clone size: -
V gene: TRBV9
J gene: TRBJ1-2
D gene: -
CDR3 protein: CASSSGEGGYGYTF
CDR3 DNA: TGTGCCAGCAGCTCAGGGGAAGGCGGCTATGGCTACACCTTC

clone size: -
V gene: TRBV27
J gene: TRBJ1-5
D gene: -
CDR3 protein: CASSAGVGQPQHF
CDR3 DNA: TGTGCCAGCAGTGCAGGGGTCGGACAGCCCCAGCATTTT

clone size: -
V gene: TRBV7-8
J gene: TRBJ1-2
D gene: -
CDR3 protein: CASSPRSDGYTF
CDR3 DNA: TGTGCCAGCAGCCCTCGTTCCGACGGCTACACCTTC

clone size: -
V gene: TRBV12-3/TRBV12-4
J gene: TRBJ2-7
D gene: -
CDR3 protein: CASSFAGRKYF
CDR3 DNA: TGTGCCAGCAGTTTCGCCGGCCGGAAGTACTTC

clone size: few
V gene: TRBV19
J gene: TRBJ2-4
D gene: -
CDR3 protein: CASEGLDKNIQYF
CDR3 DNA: TGTGCCAGCGAGGGACTTGACAAAAACATTCAGTACTTC

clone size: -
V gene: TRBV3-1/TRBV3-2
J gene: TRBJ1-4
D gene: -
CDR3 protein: CASSELAGINEKLFF
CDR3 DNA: TGTGCCAGCAGCGAATTAGCAGGGATTAATGAAAAACTGTTTTTT

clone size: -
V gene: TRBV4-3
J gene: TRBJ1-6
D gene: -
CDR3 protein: CASSQEVLQGWESPLHF
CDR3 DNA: TGCGCCAGCAGCCAAGAGGTGTTACAGGGTTGGGAATCACCCCTCCACTTT

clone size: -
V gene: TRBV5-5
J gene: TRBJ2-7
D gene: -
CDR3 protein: CASSSRDPSYEQYF
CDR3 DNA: TGTGCCAGCAGCTCCCGGGACCCCTCCTACGAGCAGTACTTC

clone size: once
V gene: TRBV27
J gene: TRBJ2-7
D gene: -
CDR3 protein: CASSLGGENEQYF
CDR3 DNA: TGTGCCAGCAGTTTGGGGGGCGAAAACGAGCAGTACTTC

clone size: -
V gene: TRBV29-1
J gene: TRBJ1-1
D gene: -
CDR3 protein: CSVFNRERRDEAFF
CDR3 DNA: TGCAGCGTTTTTAACAGGGAAAGGAGGGACGAAGCTTTCTTT

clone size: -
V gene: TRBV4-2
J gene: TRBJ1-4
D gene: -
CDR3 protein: CASSPPHQGLGNEKLFF
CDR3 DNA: TGTGCCAGCAGCCCTCCACACCAGGGGTTAGGTAATGAAAAACTGTTTTTT